The source of this T cell receptor (beta chain) is a study of blood T cell repertoires in COVID-19. Study background: From the United States, Italy and Spain came samples of acute and convalescent COVID-19. T cells, B-cell-depleted T cells, or PBMCs supplied cDNA or gDNA.

In the source study's methods: From reference gene primer amplification, estimates of nucleated cell counts were derived. Clones were sequenced by immunoSEQ multiplex PCR, and TCRdb holds only the in-frame ones, with some missing. That table furnishes V, J and clone size, whereas the DNA furnished D and trimming. The sample has 100,000 or so clones; almost 85% are singletons. The germline V gene encodes CDR1 LNHDA and CDR2 SQIVND (reference sequence). Trimming left V 6 bases short and J 0 bases short, with 15 bases between. The CDR3 is made up of 16 amino acids. Sequenced: peripheral blood. This TCR was sampled from a man in his forties or fifties with active or convalescent COVID-19. The rearrangement joins TRBV19 to TRBJ2-1; a possible D gene is TRBD2 (6 bases). DNA of the CDR3: TGTGCCAGTAGACCCCGGGACTCGAGCTCCTACAATGAGCAGTTCTTC. Its translation is CASRPRDSSSYNEQFF.